This TCR beta chain was profiled in a study of blood T cell repertoires in COVID-19. TCRdb's table, derived via immunoSEQ multiplex PCR, lists solely in-frame clones and lacks some. The table shows 110,000 or so clones, with 84% occurring only once. Germline V gene lookup returns CDR1 MDHEN and CDR2 SYDVKM. V dropped 0 bases and J dropped 4; count of bases not matched to a gene: 6. CDR3 length: 16 amino acids. The source of this sequence is a woman aged 45-59 years with acute or convalescent COVID-19. The chain employs TRBV28 and TRBJ2-5, with TRBD1 identical over 9 bases. The sequenced sample was peripheral blood. The CDR3 region is CASSLWGQGGGETQYF. CDR3 nucleotide sequence: TGTGCCAGCAGTTTATGGGGACAGGGTGGGGGAGAGACCCAGTACTTC.